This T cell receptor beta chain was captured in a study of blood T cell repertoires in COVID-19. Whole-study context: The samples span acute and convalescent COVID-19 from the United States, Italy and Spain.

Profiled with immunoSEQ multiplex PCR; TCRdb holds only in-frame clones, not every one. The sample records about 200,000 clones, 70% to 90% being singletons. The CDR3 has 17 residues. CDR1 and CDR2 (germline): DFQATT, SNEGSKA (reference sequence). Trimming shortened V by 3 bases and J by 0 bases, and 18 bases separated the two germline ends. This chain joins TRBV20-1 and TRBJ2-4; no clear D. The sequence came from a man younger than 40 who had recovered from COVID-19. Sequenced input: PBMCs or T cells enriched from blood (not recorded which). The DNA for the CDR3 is TGCAGTGCTAGTCCCGCGGTGGAGTTTTTAGCCAAAAACATTCAGTACTTC. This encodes CSASPAVEFLAKNIQYF.